This T cell receptor (beta chain) was retrieved from a study of T-cell reconstitution after alpha-beta-depleted transplantation in children. Using unique molecular identifiers, the investigators prepared the TCRbeta library. TCRdb passed the PCR reads through MiXCR, listing each CDR3 protein once. The sample holds under 150,000 distinct CDR3 sequences, about 9.9% seen once. CDR1 and CDR2 from the germline V gene are SGHDT and YYEEEE. Trimming removed 0 bases from V and 0 bases from J, with 9 bases in between. The CDR3 totals 15 residues. This clonotype was observed at least ten times. The chain uses TRBV5-6 and TRBJ2-5, with D possibly being TRBD2 (5 bases). Source: PBMCs, mostly from graft donor cells, taken 180 days after TCRalphabeta/CD19-depleted stem cell transplant. This clonotype was sampled from a girl less than two years old who had a stem cell transplant for combined immunodeficiency, so the T cells may come from the graft donor. The CDR3 is CASSLVGVYQETQYF. Written as DNA, the CDR3 is TGTGCCAGCAGCTTGGTCGGGGTCTACCAAGAGACCCAGTACTTC.